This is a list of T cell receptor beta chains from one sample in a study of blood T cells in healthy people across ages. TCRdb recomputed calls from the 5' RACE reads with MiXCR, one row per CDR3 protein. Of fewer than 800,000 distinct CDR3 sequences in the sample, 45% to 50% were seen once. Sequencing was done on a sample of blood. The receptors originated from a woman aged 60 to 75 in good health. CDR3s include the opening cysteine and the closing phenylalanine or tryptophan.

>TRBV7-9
CASSTQGDTQYF
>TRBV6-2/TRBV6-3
CASSYTGPSYNEQFF
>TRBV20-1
CSARDPGTASYEQYF
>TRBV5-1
CASTRDGGAEFNEQFF
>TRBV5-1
CASSQGSETYNEQFF
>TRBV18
CASSPPGGTATSYEQYF
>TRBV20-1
CSASGGRIDTQYF
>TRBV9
CASSVAGAPVVTDTQYF
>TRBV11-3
CASSLGHEDEQYF
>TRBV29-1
CSVERQGAGDTQYF
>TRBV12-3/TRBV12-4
CASGVGFTDTQYF
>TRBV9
CASSTDGPYEQYF
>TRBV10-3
CAISENRASTDTQYF
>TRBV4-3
CASSQGYGLAMADTQYF
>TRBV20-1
CSARDRSSGRALAYNEQFF
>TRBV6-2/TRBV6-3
CASTDLTGPSYEQYF
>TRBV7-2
CASSPGLVDYEQYF
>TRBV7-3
CASSILGPTDTQYF
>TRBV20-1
CSAKLGLWDTGELFF
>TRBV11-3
CASSSGLAKETQYF
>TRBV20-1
CSGRPQTGAHNSPLHF
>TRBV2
CASRGNWNTEAFF
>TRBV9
CASSVERTVGSNEQFF
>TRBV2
CASSATDRGAYEQYF
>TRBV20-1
CSARLAQREDNEQYF
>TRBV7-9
CASSPEEWAAFF
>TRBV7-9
CASSLAYRGATNEQFF